Shown below are 25 T cell receptor beta chains from a single sample sequenced in a study of Graves' ophthalmopathy and Graves' hyperthyroidism. Amplification from RNA transcripts yielded the TCR beta CDR3 regions. RT-PCR was first run with HTBI primers, then multiplex PCR in a second round. MiXCR, run by TCRdb on the multiplex PCR reads, gives a single entry per CDR3 protein. The sample has about 740,000 distinct CDR3 sequences, roughly 41% seen once. The sample was peripheral blood. The receptors come from an adult man with Graves' ophthalmopathy.

This clonotype was observed a handful of times. The chain links TRBV3-1 to TRBJ2-5, with TRBD2 matching 8 bases. Germline CDR1 reads LGHDT; CDR2 reads YNNKEL (reference sequence). This CDR3 contains 13 residues. The V and J ends lost 1 base and 7 bases, in that order; junction bases with no gene match: 2. CDR3 loop: CASSQGTSRTQYF. The CDR3 coding sequence is TGTGCCAGCAGCCAAGGGACTAGCCGGACCCAGTACTTC.

At least ten counts were recorded for this clonotype. CDR3 DNA sequence: TGTGCCATCAGTGGACAGGGGTCAGGAGAGACCCAGTACTTC. This encodes CAISGQGSGETQYF. The chain uses TRBV10-3 and TRBJ2-5; 8 bases agree with TRBD1. J gave up 4 bases and V 4 bases, and 5 bases lay outside the gene matches. Germline V gene sequence: CDR1 ENHRY, CDR2 SYGVKD. This CDR3 has 14 amino acids.

This clonotype was seen at least ten times. The rearrangement uses TRBV15 and TRBJ2-7; D unresolved. The germline gives CDR1 LNHNV, CDR2 YYDKDF (reference sequence). CDR3 size: 14 residues. V lost 0 bases and J lost 3, with 9 bases in between. Written as DNA, the CDR3 is TGTGCCACCAGCAGAGATTCCGGAAACTACGAGCAGTACTTC. This codes for CATSRDSGNYEQYF.

This rearrangement joins TRBV2 to TRBJ1-2; D is uncertain. Germline V gene sequence: CDR1 SNHLY, CDR2 FYNNEI. CDR3 size: 13 residues. V dropped 3 bases and J dropped 12 bases, with 17 bases sitting between them. DNA of the CDR3: TGTGCCAGCAGTGAGGTCGCAGGTTCTGGAAACACCTTC. It specifies CASSEVAGSGNTF.

The J gene is TRBJ1-1, the V gene TRBV15; tentative D call: TRBD1 (5 bases). Germline CDR1 reads LNHNV; CDR2 reads YYDKDF (reference sequence). The germline V and J ends were trimmed by 4 bases and 10 bases, with 13 bases remaining between them. This CDR3 contains 12 residues. CDR3 bases: TGTGCCACCAGCACAGGGCGGGATCTAGCTTTCTTT. Translation: CATSTGRDLAFF.

This clonotype was counted only a few times. V usage is TRBV20-1 and J usage is TRBJ1-3, with D hard to call. This CDR3 region has 12 residues. V was cut by 7 bases and J by 2 bases, with 9 bases left in between. The germline V gene encodes CDR1 DFQATT and CDR2 SNEGSKA (reference sequence). The CDR3: CSVSTAGNTIYF. The CDR3 nucleotides are TGCAGTGTTAGTACTGCTGGAAACACCATATATTTT.

The CDR3 DNA reads TGTGCCAGCAGTCCAAGATTTGAGTCTGGCTACACCTTC. Protein: CASSPRFESGYTF. The chain links TRBV2 to TRBJ1-2, with D unclear. Germline V gene data show CDR1 as SNHLY and CDR2 as FYNNEI. There are 13 residues in the CDR3. Trimming took off 5 bases at V and 7 bases at J, with 14 bases between the two ends.

The genes are TRBV6-5 and TRBJ2-5; 10 nucleotides match TRBD1. The CDR3 totals 17 residues. The germline V gene has CDR1 MNHEY and CDR2 SVGAGI. V lost 4 bases to trimming and J lost 5 bases; unmatched junction nucleotides: 13. The CDR3 DNA is TGTGCCAGCAGTTTTGGAGGGTGGGGGACAGGGGTCGAGACCCAGTACTTC. As protein: CASSFGGWGTGVETQYF.

V and J are TRBV20-1 and TRBJ2-7; possible D gene TRBD1, 6 bases. CDR1 is DFQATT, CDR2 SNEGSKA, per germline (reference sequence). The ends were cut back, 1 base at V and 3 bases at J, with 16 bases in the middle. The CDR3 contains 15 residues. The CDR3 coding sequence is TGCAGTGCTAGAGGGGTAGGGGGACAATACTACGAGCAGTACTTC. It encodes CSARGVGGQYYEQYF.

The sample holds many counts of this clonotype. The rearrangement links TRBV7-2 to TRBJ2-5; D is possibly TRBD1 or TRBD2 (5 bases each). V lost 1 base, J lost 5 bases, and 11 bases lay in between. The CDR3 extends over 14 amino acids. CDR1 and CDR2 (germline): SGHTA, FQGNSA. The CDR3: CASSLDTWGETQYF. CDR3 coding DNA: TGTGCCAGCAGCTTAGACACCTGGGGGGAGACCCAGTACTTC.

The rearrangement links TRBV6-6 to TRBJ1-4; D may be TRBD1 (6 bases). CDR3 size: 15 residues. The ends were cut back, 6 bases at V and 7 bases at J, with 18 bases in the middle. CDR1 is MNHNY, CDR2 SVGAGI, per germline (reference sequence). Written as DNA, the CDR3 is TGTGCCAGCAGGAACGCAGGGGTGAGGGTTGAAAAACTGTTTTTT. It specifies CASRNAGVRVEKLFF.

The chain couples TRBV12-3 or TRBV12-4 to TRBJ1-1; D gene unclear. V lost 0 bases and J 6 bases, leaving 11 bases between the germline ends. The CDR3 has 14 amino acids. The CDR3 DNA reads as TGTGCCAGCAGTTTAGCGCGGGATCCCCCTGAAGCTTTCTTT. Translating gives CASSLARDPPEAFF.

The gene calls are TRBV7-2 and TRBJ2-5; 11 bases align to TRBD1. The CDR3 runs 18 residues. CDR1 is SGHTA and CDR2 is FQGNSA in the germline V gene. Unmatched junction bases numbered 16, after V lost 1 base and J lost 9 bases. The CDR3 is CASSLGGGTGGGAQAQYF. CDR3 DNA: TGTGCCAGCAGCTTAGGCGGGGGGACAGGGGGAGGAGCGCAGGCCCAGTACTTC.

The V and J genes are TRBV2 and TRBJ2-7; 12 bases are a match to TRBD1. V was pared by 5 bases and J by 5 bases, with 10 bases of the junction left unmatched. CDR3 length: 16 amino acids. Germline CDR1 and CDR2: SNHLY and FYNNEI. DNA for the CDR3: TGTGCCAGCAGTTCTACCCGCGGGACAGGGGGCCACGAGCAGTACTTC. This codes for CASSSTRGTGGHEQYF.

This clonotype was detected ten times or more. The genes are TRBV13 and TRBJ1-1, with a possible D match to TRBD1 (6 bases). The germline gives CDR1 PRHDT, CDR2 FYEKMQ (reference sequence). The CDR3 length is 14 residues. V lost 4 bases and J lost 5, with 14 bases in between. The CDR3, as DNA: TGTGCCAGCAGCTCCAGGGGAAGGTGGACTGAAGCTTTCTTT. Translated: CASSSRGRWTEAFF.

Details on this clonotype: The junction departs from germline at one end; a sequencing error may be responsible. The rearrangement uses TRBV10-3 and TRBJ1-1; D unresolved. The CDR3 is 17 amino acids. Per germline, CDR1 ENHRY and CDR2 SYGVKD. This CDR3 reads CASSPIRRSRANTEAFF. CDR3 in DNA: TGTGCCAGCAGTCCGATCCGTAGGAGTCGGGCTAACACTGAAGCTTTCTTT.

This clonotype was seen a few times. J is TRBJ1-2 and V is TRBV12-3 or TRBV12-4; TRBD1 might be the D (6 bases). The CDR3 extends over 15 amino acids. The ends were cut back, 5 bases at V and 1 base at J, with 14 bases in the middle. The CDR3 nucleotides read TGTGCCAGCAGTACCCGGACAGCTATTAACTATGGCTACACCTTC. The encoded protein is CASSTRTAINYGYTF.

This clonotype was seen a handful of times. The chain uses TRBV20-1 and TRBJ2-7, with 8 bases matching TRBD1. Germline V lookup: CDR1 DFQATT, CDR2 SNEGSKA (reference sequence). V was pared by 3 bases and J by 4 bases, with 5 bases of the junction left unmatched. The CDR3 sequence is 13 residues long. CDR3 nucleotide sequence: TGCAGTGCTAGGGGGGACAGGATATACGAGCAGTACTTC. Translated: CSARGDRIYEQYF.

V and J are TRBV7-2 and TRBJ2-7; perhaps TRBD2 as D (6 bases). The J call is in doubt because the DNA end fits TRBJ2-1 better. This CDR3 has 15 residues. From germline, CDR1 is SGHTA and CDR2 FQGNSA. The CDR3 bases are TGTGCCAGCAGCTTCGAGCGGGCGAGCTCCTACGAGCAGTTCTTC. Encoded protein: CASSFERASSYEQFF.

With regard to this clonotype: Given a much more abundant clone one base away, this may be a read error. This chain links TRBV25-1 with TRBJ1-4; D is unresolved. The CDR3 covers 13 residues. Germline V lookup: CDR1 MGHDK, CDR2 SYGVNS. This chain's CDR3 is CASSWREGEKLSF. The CDR3 DNA follows: TGTGCCAGCAGTTGGCGGGAAGGTGAAAAACTGTCTTTT.

The chain employs TRBV10-3 and TRBJ1-4; perhaps TRBD1 as D (5 bases). CDR1 and CDR2 (germline): ENHRY, SYGVKD. The V end was cut by 6 bases, the J end by 10 bases, with 9 bases between. The length of the CDR3 is 11 residues. CDR3 sequence reads: CAISWGPKLFF. The DNA for the CDR3 is TGTGCCATCAGCTGGGGCCCAAAACTGTTTTTT.

The sample holds a few counts of this clonotype. The chain joins TRBV19 to TRBJ1-4, with D perhaps matching TRBD1 (6 bases). Germline-derived CDR1 and CDR2 are LNHDA and SQIVND (reference sequence). Trimming removed 6 bases at V and 5 bases at J, with 13 bases between. The CDR3 runs 14 residues. CDR3 sequence reads: CASSMDSSNEKLFF. DNA of the CDR3: TGTGCCAGTAGCATGGACAGCTCCAATGAAAAACTGTTTTTT.

The chain joins TRBV7-8 to TRBJ2-2, with 9 bases identical to TRBD1. The length of the CDR3 is 17 residues. In germline, CDR1 is SGHVS, CDR2 FQNEAQ. Germline trimming cut 3 bases from V and 4 bases from J; bases unmatched to any gene: 9. CDR3 loop: CASSLSGQGQITGELFF. In DNA form, the CDR3 reads TGTGCCAGCAGCTTGTCAGGACAGGGGCAAATCACCGGGGAGCTGTTTTTT.

Only a few counts were recorded for this clonotype. The chain uses TRBV2 and TRBJ1-2; weak D call: TRBD1 (5 bases). The ends were cut back, 6 bases at V and 0 bases at J, with 17 bases in the middle. There are 16 residues in the CDR3. The germline V gene encodes CDR1 SNHLY and CDR2 FYNNEI. The CDR3 DNA is TGTGCCAGCAGCCGACATCCCGGGGGGACTAACTATGGCTACACCTTC. Protein: CASSRHPGGTNYGYTF. The entire variable domain, with the rest obtained from reference TRBV2 and TRBJ1-2, is as follows: EPEVTQTPSHQVTQMGQEVILRCVPISNHLYFYWYRQILGQKVEFLVSFYNNEISEKSEIFDDQFSVERPDGSNFTLKIRSTKLEDSAMYFCASSRHPGGTNYGYTFGSGTRLTVV.

CDR3 DNA: TGTGCCAGCAGCAAACGATCCGGGACAGGGGGTTACGAGCAGTACTTC. Its translation: CASSKRSGTGGYEQYF. J is TRBJ2-7 and V is TRBV11-2; 11 bases map to TRBD1. CDR3 length: 16 amino acids. The V gene end was trimmed by 5 bases and the J gene end by 4 bases; junction bases not matched to a gene: 10. Germline CDR1 reads SGHAT; CDR2 reads FQNNGV.